These 9 T cell receptor beta chains came from one sample sequenced in a study of technical replicates of blood from a handful of donors. Sequencing used immunoSEQ multiplex PCR; TCRdb keeps in-frame clones, though not all of them. Of about 98,000 clones in the sample, 95% were seen once. The specimen was T cells isolated from PBMCs. These TCRs come from a human donor in good health.

The gene calls are TRBV7-9 and TRBJ2-3; D perhaps matches TRBD2 (5 bases). The V and J ends lost 2 bases and 1 base respectively, with 13 bases between them. The CDR3 loop spans 16 amino acids. Germline V gene sequence: CDR1 SEHNR, CDR2 FQNEAQ (reference sequence). CDR3 sequence reads: CASSLRGLLGTDTQYF. DNA of the CDR3: TGTGCCAGCAGCTTAAGAGGACTGCTGGGCACAGATACGCAGTATTTT.

The genes are TRBV5-6 and TRBJ2-1, with D tentatively TRBD2 (6 bases). CDR3 length: 14 residues. CDR1 and CDR2 (germline): SGHDT, YYEEEE. The germline V and J ends were trimmed by 0 bases and 7 bases, with 11 bases remaining between them. The CDR3 reads CASSLGRDWNEQFF. CDR3 DNA sequence: TGTGCCAGCAGCTTGGGCAGGGACTGGAATGAGCAGTTCTTC.

The J gene is TRBJ2-1, the V gene TRBV19; 10 nucleotides match TRBD1. The V segment lost 4 bases and the J segment 5 bases; nucleotides outside the gene matches: 14. This CDR3 spans 18 amino acids. From germline, CDR1 is LNHDA and CDR2 SQIVND (reference sequence). The CDR3: CASSTSGTGVFRHNEQFF. CDR3 nucleotide sequence: TGTGCCAGTAGTACTTCCGGGACAGGGGTTTTTCGGCACAATGAGCAGTTCTTC.

The chain couples TRBV28 to TRBJ2-7, with 11 nucleotides matching TRBD2. Germline CDR1 and CDR2: MDHEN and SYDVKM. Trimming took 6 bases from V and 6 from J; bases not matched to a gene: 10. CDR3 length equals 15 residues. CDR3 amino acids: CASRGILAGVFEQYF. For the CDR3, the DNA is TGTGCCAGCAGGGGAATACTAGCGGGAGTTTTCGAGCAGTACTTC.

The chain combines TRBV27 with TRBJ1-1; the D gene is possibly TRBD1 (5 bases). CDR1 is MNHEY and CDR2 is SMNVEV in the germline V gene (reference sequence). Trimming cost V 6 bases and J 5 bases, with 19 bases left between them. CDR3 length: 15 amino acids. CDR3 DNA sequence: TGTGCCAGCAGAACCGGACATCAGGTAATAACTGAAGCTTTCTTT. This encodes CASRTGHQVITEAFF.

The genes are TRBV11-3 and TRBJ1-1; D might be TRBD1 (6 bases). Between the trimmed V and J ends, which lost 5 bases and 1 base, there was a span of 8 bases. The CDR3 is made up of 13 amino acids. From germline, CDR1 is SGHNT and CDR2 YENEEA. The CDR3 DNA reads TGTGCCAGCAGCAGGGGGAGGAACACTGAAGCTTTCTTT. As protein: CASSRGRNTEAFF.

With respect to this clone: The germline gene is not matched at one end of the junction; a read error may be the cause. The DNA for the CDR3 is TGCAGCGTTGAAGAAATCCGGACAGCGGCGTACCCGACGTTC. Encoded protein: CSVEEIRTAAYPTF. V is TRBV29-1 and J is TRBJ1-2; D might be TRBD1 (6 bases). The CDR3 totals 14 residues. Looked up from germline, CDR1 is SQVTM and CDR2 is ANQGSEA.

CDR3: CASSTFQTGAGRTDTQYF. DNA for the CDR3: TGTGCCAGCAGCACTTTCCAAACTGGAGCGGGGCGCACAGATACGCAGTATTTT. The chain joins TRBV5-4 to TRBJ2-3, with 7 bases that match TRBD2. V gave up 4 bases and J gave up 1 base; unmatched junction bases: 15. Germline assignment: CDR1 SGHNT and CDR2 YYREEE (reference sequence). The CDR3 spans 18 residues. Supplemented by reference TRBV5-4 and TRBJ2-3, the full variable domain reads ETGVTQSPTHLIKTRGQQVTLRCSSQSGHNTVSWYQQALGQGPQFIFQYYREEENGRGNFPPRFSGLQFPNYSSELNVNALELDDSALYLCASSTFQTGAGRTDTQYFGPGTRLTVL.

The chain is built from TRBV19 and TRBJ1-2, with 9 bases identical to TRBD1. Germline trimming cut 5 bases from V and 2 bases from J; bases unmatched to any gene: 9. Germline V gene sequence: CDR1 LNHDA, CDR2 SQIVND (reference sequence). The CDR3 covers 16 residues. The CDR3 DNA is TGTGCCAGTAGTTCCAACAGGGGGCGCGAGAACTATGGCTACACCTTC. Translated, it gives CASSSNRGRENYGYTF.